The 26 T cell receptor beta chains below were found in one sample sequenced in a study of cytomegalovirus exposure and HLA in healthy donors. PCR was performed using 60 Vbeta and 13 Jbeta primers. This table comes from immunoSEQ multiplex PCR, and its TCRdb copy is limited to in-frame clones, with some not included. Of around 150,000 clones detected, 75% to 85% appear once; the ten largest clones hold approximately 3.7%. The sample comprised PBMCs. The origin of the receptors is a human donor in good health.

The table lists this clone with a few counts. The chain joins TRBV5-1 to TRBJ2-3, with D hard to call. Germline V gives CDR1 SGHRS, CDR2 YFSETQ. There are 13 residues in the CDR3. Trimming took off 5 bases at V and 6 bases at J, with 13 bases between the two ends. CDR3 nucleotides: TGCGCCAGCAGGTCCGTAGCTGGGGATACGCAGTATTTT. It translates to CASRSVAGDTQYF.

This chain's CDR3 is CASKTGQGVGYEQYF. The CDR3 DNA sequence: TGTGCCAGCAAAACTGGACAGGGGGTGGGCTACGAGCAGTACTTC. The rearrangement joins TRBV6-5 to TRBJ2-7, with 10 positions matching TRBD1. Germline CDR1 is MNHEY and CDR2 is SVGAGI. The CDR3 contains 15 residues. Germline trimming cut 7 bases from V and 3 bases from J; bases unmatched to any gene: 9.

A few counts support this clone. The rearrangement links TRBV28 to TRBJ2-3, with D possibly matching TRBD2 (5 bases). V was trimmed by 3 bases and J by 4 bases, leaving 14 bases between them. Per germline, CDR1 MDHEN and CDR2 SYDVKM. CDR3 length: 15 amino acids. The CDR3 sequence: CASSFFRGSADTQYF. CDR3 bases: TGTGCCAGCAGTTTCTTCCGGGGATCGGCAGATACGCAGTATTTT. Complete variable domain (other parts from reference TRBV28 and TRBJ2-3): DVKVTQSSRYLVKRTGEKVFLECVQDMDHENMFWYRQDPGLGLRLIYFSYDVKMKEKGDIPEGYSVSREKKERFSLILESASTNQTSMYLCASSFFRGSADTQYFGPGTRLTVL.

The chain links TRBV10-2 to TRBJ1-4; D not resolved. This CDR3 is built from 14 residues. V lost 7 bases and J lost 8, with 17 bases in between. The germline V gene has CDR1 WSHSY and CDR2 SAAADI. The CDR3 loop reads CASKPFPGGEKLFF. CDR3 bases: TGCGCCAGCAAACCCTTCCCGGGTGGGGAAAAACTGTTTTTT.

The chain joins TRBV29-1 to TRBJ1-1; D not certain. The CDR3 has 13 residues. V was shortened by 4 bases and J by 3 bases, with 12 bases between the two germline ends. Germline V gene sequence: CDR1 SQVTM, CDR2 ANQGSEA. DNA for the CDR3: TGCAGCGTTGGTCATAACCGGGACACTGAAGCTTTCTTT. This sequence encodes CSVGHNRDTEAFF.

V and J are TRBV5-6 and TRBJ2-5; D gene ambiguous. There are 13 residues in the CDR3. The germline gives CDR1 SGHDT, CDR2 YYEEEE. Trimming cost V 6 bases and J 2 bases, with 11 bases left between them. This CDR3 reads CASTPQNQETQYF. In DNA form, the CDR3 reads TGTGCCAGCACCCCGCAGAATCAAGAGACCCAGTACTTC.

CDR3 residues: CASSFGASGTYEQYF. DNA of the CDR3: TGTGCCAGCAGTTTCGGTGCTAGCGGGACCTACGAGCAGTACTTC. The genes are TRBV27 and TRBJ2-7, with 9 nucleotides matching TRBD2. This CDR3 has 15 amino acids. Germline trimming cut 3 bases from V and 2 bases from J; bases unmatched to any gene: 5. Germline CDR1 and CDR2: MNHEY and SMNVEV (reference sequence).

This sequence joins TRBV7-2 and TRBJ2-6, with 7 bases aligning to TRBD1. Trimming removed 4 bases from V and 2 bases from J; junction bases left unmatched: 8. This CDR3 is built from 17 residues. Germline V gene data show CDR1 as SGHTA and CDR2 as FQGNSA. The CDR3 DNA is TGTGCCAGCAGCTCCAATACACAGGGGACTGGGGCCAACGTCCTGACTTTC. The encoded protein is CASSSNTQGTGANVLTF.

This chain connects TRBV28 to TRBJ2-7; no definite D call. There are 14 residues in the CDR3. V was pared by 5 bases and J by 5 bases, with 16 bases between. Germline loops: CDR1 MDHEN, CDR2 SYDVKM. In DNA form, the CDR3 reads TGTGCCAGCAGTCCCCCCACCCCTCCGGACGAGCAGTACTTC. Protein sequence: CASSPPTPPDEQYF.

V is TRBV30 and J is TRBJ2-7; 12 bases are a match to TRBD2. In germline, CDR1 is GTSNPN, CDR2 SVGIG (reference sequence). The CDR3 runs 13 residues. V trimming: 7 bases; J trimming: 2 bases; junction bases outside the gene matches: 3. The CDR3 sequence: CAFTSGGPYEQYF. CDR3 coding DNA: TGTGCCTTTACTAGCGGGGGGCCCTACGAGCAGTACTTC.

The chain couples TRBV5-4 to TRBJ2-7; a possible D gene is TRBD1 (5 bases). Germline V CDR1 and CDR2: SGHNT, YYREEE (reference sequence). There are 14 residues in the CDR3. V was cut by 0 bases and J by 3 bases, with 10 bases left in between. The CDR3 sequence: CASSLGAGIYEQYF. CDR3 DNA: TGTGCCAGCAGCTTGGGTGCAGGGATCTACGAGCAGTACTTC. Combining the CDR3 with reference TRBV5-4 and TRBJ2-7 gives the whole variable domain ETGVTQSPTHLIKTRGQQVTLRCSSQSGHNTVSWYQQALGQGPQFIFQYYREEENGRGNFPPRFSGLQFPNYSSELNVNALELDDSALYLCASSLGAGIYEQYFGPGTRLTVT.

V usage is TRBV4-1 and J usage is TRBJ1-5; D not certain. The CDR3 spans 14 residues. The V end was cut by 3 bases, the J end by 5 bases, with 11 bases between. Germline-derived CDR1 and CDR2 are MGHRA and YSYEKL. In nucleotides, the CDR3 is TGCGCCAGCAGCCAGAGTCAGGAGGATCAGCCCCAGCATTTT. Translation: CASSQSQEDQPQHF.

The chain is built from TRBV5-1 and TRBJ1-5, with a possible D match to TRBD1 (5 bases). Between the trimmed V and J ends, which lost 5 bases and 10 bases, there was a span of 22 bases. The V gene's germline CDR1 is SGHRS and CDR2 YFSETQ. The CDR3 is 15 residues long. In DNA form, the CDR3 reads TGCGCCAGCAGGCTTCCCCCAGGGCGTCCTCTCCCCCAGCATTTT. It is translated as CASRLPPGRPLPQHF.

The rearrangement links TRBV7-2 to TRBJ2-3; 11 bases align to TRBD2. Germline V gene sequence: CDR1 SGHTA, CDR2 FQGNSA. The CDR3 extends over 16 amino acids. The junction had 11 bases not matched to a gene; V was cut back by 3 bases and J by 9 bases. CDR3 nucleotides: TGTGCCAGCAGCTTCCAGACTAGCGGGGCTGGGGGGACGCAGTATTTT. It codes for CASSFQTSGAGGTQYF.

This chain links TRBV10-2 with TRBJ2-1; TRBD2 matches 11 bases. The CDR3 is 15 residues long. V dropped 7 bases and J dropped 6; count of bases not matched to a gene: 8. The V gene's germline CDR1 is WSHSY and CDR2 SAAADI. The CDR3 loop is CASNVGTSGANEQFF. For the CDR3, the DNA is TGCGCCAGCAACGTAGGGACTAGCGGAGCCAATGAGCAGTTCTTC.

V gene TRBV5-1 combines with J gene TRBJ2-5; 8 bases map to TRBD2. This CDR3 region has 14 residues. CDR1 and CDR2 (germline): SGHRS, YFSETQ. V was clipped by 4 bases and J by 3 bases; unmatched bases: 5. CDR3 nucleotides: TGCGCCAGCAGCCCACAAGCGGGAGAAGAGACCCAGTACTTC. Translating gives CASSPQAGEETQYF.

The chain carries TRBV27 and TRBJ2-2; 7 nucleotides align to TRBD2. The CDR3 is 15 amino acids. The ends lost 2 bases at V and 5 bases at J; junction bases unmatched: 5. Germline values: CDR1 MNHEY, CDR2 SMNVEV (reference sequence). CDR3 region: CASSLRGSLTGELFF. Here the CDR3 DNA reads TGTGCCAGCAGTTTACGCGGGAGTTTGACCGGGGAGCTGTTTTTT.

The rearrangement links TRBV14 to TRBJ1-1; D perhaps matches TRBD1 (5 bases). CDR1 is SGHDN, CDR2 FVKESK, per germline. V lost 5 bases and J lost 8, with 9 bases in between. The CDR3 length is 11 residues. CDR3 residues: CASSAQVEAFF. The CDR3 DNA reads TGTGCCAGCAGCGCACAGGTAGAAGCTTTCTTT.

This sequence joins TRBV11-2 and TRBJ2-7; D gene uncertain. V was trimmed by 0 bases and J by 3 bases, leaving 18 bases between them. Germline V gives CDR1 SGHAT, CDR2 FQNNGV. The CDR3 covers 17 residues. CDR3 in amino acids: CASSLDRGLTINYEQYF. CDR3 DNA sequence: TGTGCCAGCAGCTTAGATCGAGGCCTCACAATTAACTACGAGCAGTACTTC.

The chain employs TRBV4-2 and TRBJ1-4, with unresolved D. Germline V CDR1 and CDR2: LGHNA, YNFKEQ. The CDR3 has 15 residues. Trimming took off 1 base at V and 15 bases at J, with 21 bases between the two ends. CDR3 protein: CASSQVTGGAEEVFF. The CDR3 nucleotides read TGTGCCAGCAGCCAAGTCACGGGTGGAGCGGAGGAAGTGTTTTTT.

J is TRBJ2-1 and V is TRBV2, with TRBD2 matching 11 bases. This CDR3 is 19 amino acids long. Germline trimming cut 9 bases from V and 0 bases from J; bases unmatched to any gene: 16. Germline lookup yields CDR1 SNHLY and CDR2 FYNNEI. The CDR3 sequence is CASDKTGLAEFSSYNEQFF. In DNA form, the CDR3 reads TGTGCCAGTGATAAAACGGGACTAGCGGAATTCAGCTCCTACAATGAGCAGTTCTTC.

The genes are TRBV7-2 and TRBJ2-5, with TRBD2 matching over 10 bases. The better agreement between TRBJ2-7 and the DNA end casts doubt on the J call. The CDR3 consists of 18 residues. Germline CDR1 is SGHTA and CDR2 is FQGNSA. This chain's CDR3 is CASSPVGRSSGGGYEQYF. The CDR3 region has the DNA TGTGCCAGCAGCCCCGTGGGGAGGTCCAGCGGGGGGGGTTACGAGCAGTACTTC.

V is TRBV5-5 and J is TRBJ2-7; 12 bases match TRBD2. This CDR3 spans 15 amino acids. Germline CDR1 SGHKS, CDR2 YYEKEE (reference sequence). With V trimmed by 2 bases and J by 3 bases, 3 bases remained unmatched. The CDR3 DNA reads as TGTGCCAGCAGCTTCGGACTAGCGGGGAGCTACGAGCAGTACTTC. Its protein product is CASSFGLAGSYEQYF.

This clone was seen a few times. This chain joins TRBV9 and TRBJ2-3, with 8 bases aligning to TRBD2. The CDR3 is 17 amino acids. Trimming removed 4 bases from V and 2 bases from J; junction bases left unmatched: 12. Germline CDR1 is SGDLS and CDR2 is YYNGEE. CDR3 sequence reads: CASSPALLAAITDTQYF. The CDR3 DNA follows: TGTGCCAGCAGCCCCGCCCTACTAGCGGCGATCACAGATACGCAGTATTTT.

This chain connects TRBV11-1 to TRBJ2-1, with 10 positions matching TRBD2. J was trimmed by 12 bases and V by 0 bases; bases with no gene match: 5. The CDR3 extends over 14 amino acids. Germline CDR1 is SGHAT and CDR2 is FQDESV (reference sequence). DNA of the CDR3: TGTGCCAGCAGCTTAGCCGGGGGACTAGCGAGGCAGTTCTTC. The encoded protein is CASSLAGGLARQFF.

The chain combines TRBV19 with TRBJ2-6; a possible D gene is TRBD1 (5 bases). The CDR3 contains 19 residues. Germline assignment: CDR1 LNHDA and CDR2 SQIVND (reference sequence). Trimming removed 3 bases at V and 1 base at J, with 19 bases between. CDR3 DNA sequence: TGTGCCAGTAGTATTGTGGTTTCAGGGTTAGGGTCTGGGGCCAACGTCCTGACTTTC. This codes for CASSIVVSGLGSGANVLTF. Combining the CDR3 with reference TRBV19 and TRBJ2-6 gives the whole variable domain DGGITQSPKYLFRKEGQNVTLSCEQNLNHDAMYWYRQDPGQGLRLIYYSQIVNDFQKGDIAEGYSVSREKKESFPLTVTSAQKNPTAFYLCASSIVVSGLGSGANVLTFGAGSRLTVL.